This T cell receptor (beta chain) stems from a study of Graves' ophthalmopathy and Graves' hyperthyroidism. This clonotype occurred many times. Its cognate antigen is unknown. The CDR3 is made up of 11 amino acids. V dropped 6 bases and J dropped 5 bases, with 10 bases sitting between them. Germline V gene data show CDR1 as SQVTM and CDR2 as ANQGSEA. General study points: The model flagged ophthalmopathy progression at approximately 70% sensitivity and about 72% specificity.

RNA served as the template for amplifying TCR beta CDR3 regions. An opening RT-PCR round employed HTBI primers and preceded a second-round multiplex PCR. Each CDR3 protein is one row after TCRdb ran MiXCR on the multiplex PCR reads. The table includes about 660,000 distinct CDR3 sequences, under 50% detected once. Sequencing was done on a sample of peripheral blood. The TCR originated in an adult man with Graves' ophthalmopathy. The chain employs TRBV29-1 and TRBJ1-1; perhaps TRBD1 as D (5 bases). The CDR3 is CSVIRGTEAFF. The CDR3 DNA is TGCAGCGTCATTCGGGGGACTGAAGCTTTCTTT.